The clone carrying this T cell receptor beta chain is labeled as medium-sized (0.01 to 0.1%). As yet, its antigen is unknown. Libraries were prepared by immunoSEQ multiplex PCR; TCRdb keeps only in-frame clonotypes and omits some of them. There are over 35,000 clones in the sample; 78% occur only once, and 0.85% to 0.95% lies in the top ten. Single viable CD3+CD4+CD8-CD45RO+ cells were sorted as the memory CD4+ T cells. Serum IgG to CMV pp150, pp28, p38 and p52 defined serostatus. After thawing, CD4+ T cells were positively selected. The data derive from a study of memory CD4+ T cells and cytomegalovirus serostatus. Findings and caveats of the study: A US-trained random forest predicted CMV serostatus with median AUC around 0.9. The CMV-associated TCR signature appears largely within the CD4+ memory repertoire.

This CDR3 has 10 amino acids. Trimming left V 5 bases short and J 4 bases short, with 5 bases between. In germline, CDR1 is DFQATT, CDR2 SNEGSKA (reference sequence). This clonotype was obtained from an adult in good health and CMV-seronegative. The chain links TRBV20-1 to TRBJ1-2, with no clear D. Sequencing was done on a sample of memory CD4+ T cells from blood. The CDR3 protein is CSAFVYGYTF. The CDR3 nucleotides are TGCAGTGCTTTCGTCTATGGCTACACCTTC.